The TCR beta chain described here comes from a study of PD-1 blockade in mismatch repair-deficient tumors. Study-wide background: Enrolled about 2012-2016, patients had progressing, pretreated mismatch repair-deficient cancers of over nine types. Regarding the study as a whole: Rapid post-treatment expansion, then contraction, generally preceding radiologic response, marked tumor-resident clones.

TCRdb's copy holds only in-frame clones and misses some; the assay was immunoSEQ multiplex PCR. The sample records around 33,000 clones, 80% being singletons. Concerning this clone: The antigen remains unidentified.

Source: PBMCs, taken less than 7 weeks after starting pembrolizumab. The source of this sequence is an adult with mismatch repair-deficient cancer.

CDR3 in DNA: TGCGCCAGCAGCTGGGCGGCTGGGGGGAGGGAGACCCAGTACTTC. Its protein is CASSWAAGGRETQYF. The chain employs TRBV5-1 and TRBJ2-5; possibly TRBD2 for D (6 bases). CDR1 SGHRS and CDR2 YFSETQ come from the germline V gene. The CDR3 is made up of 15 amino acids. Trimming removed 3 bases from V and 5 bases from J, with 17 bases in between.